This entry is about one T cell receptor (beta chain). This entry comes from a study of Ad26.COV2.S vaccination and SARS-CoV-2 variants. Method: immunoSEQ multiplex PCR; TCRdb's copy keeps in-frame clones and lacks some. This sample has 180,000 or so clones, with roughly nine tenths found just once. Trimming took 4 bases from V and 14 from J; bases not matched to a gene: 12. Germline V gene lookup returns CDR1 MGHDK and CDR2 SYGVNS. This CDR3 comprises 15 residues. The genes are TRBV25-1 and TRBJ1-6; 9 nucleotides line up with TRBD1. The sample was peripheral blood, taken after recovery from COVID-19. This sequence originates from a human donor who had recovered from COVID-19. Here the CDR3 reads CASSAPDRGLGSLHF. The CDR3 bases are TGTGCCAGCAGTGCTCCGGACAGGGGACTAGGTTCCCTCCACTTT.